This TCR beta chain came from a study of CD8 T cells in Susac syndrome. cDNA came from roughly 0.53 to 1 ug RNA primed by random hexamers. Amplification of TCR beta CDR3 by immunoSEQ multiplex PCR spanned 54 Vbeta and 13 Jbeta. TCRdb independently ran MiXCR on the immunoSEQ multiplex PCR reads; one entry per CDR3 protein. In the table there are over 150,000 distinct CDR3 sequences, roughly 96% of which are singletons. Patients with stable or active relapsing-remitting disease, all of them treatment-naive, made up the multiple sclerosis controls. The CD8+ and CD4+ T cells were negatively isolated, with the TEMRA cells enriched by FACS. The TCR originated in a human donor with multiple sclerosis. Sequenced: CD4+ T cells from PBMCs.

DNA of the CDR3: TGTGCCAGCAGCCAAGGTAATGGATGGGGCGAGCAGTTCTTC. Protein sequence: CASSQGNGWGEQFF. The V gene is TRBV4-2, the J gene TRBJ2-1; D might be TRBD1 (5 bases). Germline V gene data show CDR1 as LGHNA and CDR2 as YNFKEQ. This CDR3 is built from 14 residues. V lost 1 base, J lost 10 bases, and 14 bases lay in between.